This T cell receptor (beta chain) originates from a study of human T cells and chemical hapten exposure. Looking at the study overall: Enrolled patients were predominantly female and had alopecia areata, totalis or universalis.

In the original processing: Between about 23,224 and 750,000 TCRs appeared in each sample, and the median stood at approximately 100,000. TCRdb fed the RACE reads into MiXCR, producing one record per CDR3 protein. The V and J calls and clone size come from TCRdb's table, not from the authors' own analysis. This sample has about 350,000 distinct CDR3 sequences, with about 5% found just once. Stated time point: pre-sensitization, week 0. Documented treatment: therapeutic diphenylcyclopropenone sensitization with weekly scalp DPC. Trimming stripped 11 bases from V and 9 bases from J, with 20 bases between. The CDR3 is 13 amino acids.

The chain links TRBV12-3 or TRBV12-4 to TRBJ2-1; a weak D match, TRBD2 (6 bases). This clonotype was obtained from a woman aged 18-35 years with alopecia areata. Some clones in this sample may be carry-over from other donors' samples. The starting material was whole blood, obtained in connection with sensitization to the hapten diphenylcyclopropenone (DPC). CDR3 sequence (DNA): TGTGCCTCTAGGGGACGGGGGTTTGGTGAGCAGTTCTTC. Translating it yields CASRGRGFGEQFF.